This TCR beta chain was found in a study of cytomegalovirus exposure and HLA in healthy donors. For the study at large: From donors who were HLA-typed, an early data release held approximately 80 million unique TCRs. Study conclusions and caveats: Most of the CMV-associated TCR beta chains (in a later analysis) appeared to be HLA-restricted. The authors later found HLA-associated TCR beta chains more clonally expanded than equally common others. For most TCR beta V segments, an earlier analysis put the productive rate at about 87% or about 30% of the time.

13 Jbeta primers and 60 Vbeta primers were used for the PCR. Only in-frame clones appear in the TCRdb table, and some are missing; sequencing was by immunoSEQ multiplex PCR. The sample records around 170,000 clones, around 80% being singletons. Worth noting for this clone: Antigen specificity is unknown.

Trimming removed 3 bases at V and 7 bases at J, with 12 bases between. The CDR3 extends over 12 amino acids. Germline V lookup: CDR1 SQVTM, CDR2 ANQGSEA. The chain combines TRBV29-1 with TRBJ1-2; D might be TRBD1 (5 bases). Source material: PBMCs. The origin of this receptor is a man aged 35 to 55 in good health and CMV-seropositive. In DNA, the CDR3 is TGCAGCGTTGATTCGGGGACTGGTGGCTACACCTTC. This translates into CSVDSGTGGYTF.